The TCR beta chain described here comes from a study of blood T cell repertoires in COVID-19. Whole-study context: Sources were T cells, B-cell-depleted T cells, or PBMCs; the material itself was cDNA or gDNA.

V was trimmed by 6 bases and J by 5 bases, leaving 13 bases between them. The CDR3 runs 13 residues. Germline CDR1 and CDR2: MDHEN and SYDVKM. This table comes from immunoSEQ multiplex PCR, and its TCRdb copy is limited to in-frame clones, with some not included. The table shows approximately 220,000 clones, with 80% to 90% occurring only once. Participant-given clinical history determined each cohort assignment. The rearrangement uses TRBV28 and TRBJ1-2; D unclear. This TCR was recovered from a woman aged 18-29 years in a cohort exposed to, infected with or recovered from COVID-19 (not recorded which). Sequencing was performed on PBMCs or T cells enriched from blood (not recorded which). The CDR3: CASRSMGRYGYTF. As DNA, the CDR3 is TGTGCCAGCAGGTCAATGGGCAGATATGGCTACACCTTC.